Described below is a single T cell receptor beta chain sequence and its context. The data originate from a study of sequential checkpoint blockade in melanoma. Overall study: Patients were randomized 1:1 to nivolumab-then-ipilimumab or ipilimumab-then-nivolumab first-line. After both sequences, patients received maintenance nivolumab.

This CDR3 region has 16 residues. Trimming at V came to 5 bases and at J to 3 bases, leaving 9 bases not matched to a gene. Germline V lookup: CDR1 SGHVS, CDR2 FQNEAQ. Treatment reported: randomized to nivolumab then ipilimumab (arm A) or the reverse (arm B). No patient had prior DNA-damaging chemotherapy. From thawed PBMCs, live CD3+CD8+ cells negative for CD19 and CD56 were sorted. Libraries were prepared by immunoSEQ multiplex PCR; TCRdb keeps only in-frame clonotypes and omits some of them. Among tens of thousands of clones listed, 86% were seen once. The chain recombines TRBV7-8 with TRBJ2-7; 11 nucleotides line up with TRBD2. The receptor comes from a human donor with melanoma. The specimen was CD8+ T cells sorted from blood (inferred from file names), collected from a patient given nivolumab and ipilimumab in sequence. This CDR3 is CASSAPGTSGLYEQYF. Written as DNA, the CDR3 is TGTGCCAGCAGCGCACCTGGGACTAGCGGACTCTACGAGCAGTACTTC.